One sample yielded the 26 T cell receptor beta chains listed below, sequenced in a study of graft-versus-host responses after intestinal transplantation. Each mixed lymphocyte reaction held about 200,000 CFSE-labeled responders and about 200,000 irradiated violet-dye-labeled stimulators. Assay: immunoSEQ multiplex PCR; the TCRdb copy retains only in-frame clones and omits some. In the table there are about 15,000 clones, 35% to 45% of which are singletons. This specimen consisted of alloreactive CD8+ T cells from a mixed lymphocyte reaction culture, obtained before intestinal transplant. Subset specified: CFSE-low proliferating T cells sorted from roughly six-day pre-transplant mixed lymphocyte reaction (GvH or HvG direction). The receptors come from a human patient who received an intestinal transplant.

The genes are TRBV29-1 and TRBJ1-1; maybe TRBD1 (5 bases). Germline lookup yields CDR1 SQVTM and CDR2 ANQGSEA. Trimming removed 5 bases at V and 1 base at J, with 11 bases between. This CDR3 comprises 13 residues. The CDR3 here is CSVFQGQNTEAFF. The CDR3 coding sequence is TGCAGCGTTTTCCAGGGTCAGAACACTGAAGCTTTCTTT. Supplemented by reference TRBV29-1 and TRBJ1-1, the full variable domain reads SAVISQKPSRDICQRGTSLTIQCQVDSQVTMMFWYRQQPGQSLTLIATANQGSEATYESGFVIDKFPISRPNLTFSTLTVSNMSPEDSSIYLCSVFQGQNTEAFFGQGTRLTVV.

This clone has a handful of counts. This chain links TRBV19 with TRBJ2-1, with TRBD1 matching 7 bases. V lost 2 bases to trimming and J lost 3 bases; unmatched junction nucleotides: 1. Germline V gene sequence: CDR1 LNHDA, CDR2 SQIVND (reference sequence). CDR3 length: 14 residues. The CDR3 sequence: CASSIQGVYNEQFF. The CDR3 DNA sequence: TGTGCCAGTAGTATACAGGGGGTCTACAATGAGCAGTTCTTC. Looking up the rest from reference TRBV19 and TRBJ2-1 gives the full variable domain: DGGITQSPKYLFRKEGQNVTLSCEQNLNHDAMYWYRQDPGQGLRLIYYSQIVNDFQKGDIAEGYSVSREKKESFPLTVTSAQKNPTAFYLCASSIQGVYNEQFFGPGTRLTVL.

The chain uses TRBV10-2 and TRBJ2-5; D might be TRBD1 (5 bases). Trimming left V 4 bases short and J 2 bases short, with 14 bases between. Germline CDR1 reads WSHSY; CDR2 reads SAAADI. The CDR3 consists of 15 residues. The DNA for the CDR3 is TGCGCCAGCAGTGTATCAGGGTTGGGGCAAGAGACCCAGTACTTC. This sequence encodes CASSVSGLGQETQYF.

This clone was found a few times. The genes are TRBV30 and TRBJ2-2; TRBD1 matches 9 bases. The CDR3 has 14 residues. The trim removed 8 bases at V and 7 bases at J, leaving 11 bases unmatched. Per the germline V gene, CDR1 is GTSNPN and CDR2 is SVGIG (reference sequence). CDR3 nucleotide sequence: TGTGCCAGCCGTCCGGGACAGGGTATCGGGGAGCTGTTTTTT. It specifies CASRPGQGIGELFF.

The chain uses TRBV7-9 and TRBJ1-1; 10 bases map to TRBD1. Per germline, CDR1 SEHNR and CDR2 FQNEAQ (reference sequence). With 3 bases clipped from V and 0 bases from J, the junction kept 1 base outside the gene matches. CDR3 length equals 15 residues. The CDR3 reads CASSFDRGLNTEAFF. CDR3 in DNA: TGTGCCAGCAGCTTCGACAGGGGGCTGAACACTGAAGCTTTCTTT.

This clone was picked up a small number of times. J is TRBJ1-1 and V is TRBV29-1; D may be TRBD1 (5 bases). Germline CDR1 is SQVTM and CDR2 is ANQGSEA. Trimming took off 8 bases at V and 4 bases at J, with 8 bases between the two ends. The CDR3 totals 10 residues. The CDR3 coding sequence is TGCAGCCTGGGGCTCACTGAAGCTTTCTTT. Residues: CSLGLTEAFF.

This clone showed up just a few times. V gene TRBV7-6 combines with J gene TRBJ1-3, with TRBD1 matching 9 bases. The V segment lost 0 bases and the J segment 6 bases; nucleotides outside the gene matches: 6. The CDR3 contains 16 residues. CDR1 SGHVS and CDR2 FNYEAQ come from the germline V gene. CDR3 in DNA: TGTGCCAGCAGCTTAGCTGTGGGACAGGGCGAAAACACCATATATTTT. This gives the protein CASSLAVGQGENTIYF.

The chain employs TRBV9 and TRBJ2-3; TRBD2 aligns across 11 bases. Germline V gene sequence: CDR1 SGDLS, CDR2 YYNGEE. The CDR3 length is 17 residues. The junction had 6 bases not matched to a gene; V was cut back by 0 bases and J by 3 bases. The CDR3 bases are TGTGCCAGCAGCGTAGAGGGGACTAGCGGACCAACAGATACGCAGTATTTT. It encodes CASSVEGTSGPTDTQYF.

CDR3 amino acids: CASSVAANTGELFF. The CDR3 bases are TGTGCCAGTAGTGTGGCAGCGAACACCGGGGAGCTGTTTTTT. The chain carries TRBV19 and TRBJ2-2; D uncertain. Trimming took 5 bases from V and 0 from J, leaving 7 bases between them. This CDR3 region has 14 residues. Germline V lookup: CDR1 LNHDA, CDR2 SQIVND (reference sequence).

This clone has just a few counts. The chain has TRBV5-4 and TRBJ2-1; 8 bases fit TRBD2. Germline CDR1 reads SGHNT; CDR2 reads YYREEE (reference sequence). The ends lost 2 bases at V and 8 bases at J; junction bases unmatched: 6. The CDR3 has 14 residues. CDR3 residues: CASSLELAVDEQFF. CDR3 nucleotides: TGTGCCAGCAGCTTAGAACTAGCGGTAGATGAGCAGTTCTTC.

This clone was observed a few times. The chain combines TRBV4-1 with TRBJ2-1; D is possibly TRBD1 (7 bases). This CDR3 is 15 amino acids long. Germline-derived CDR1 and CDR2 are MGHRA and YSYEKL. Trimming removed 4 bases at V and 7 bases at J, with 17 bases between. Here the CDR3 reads CASSLLGGGGNEQFF. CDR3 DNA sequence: TGCGCCAGCAGCCTCTTAGGAGGGGGCGGGAATGAGCAGTTCTTC.

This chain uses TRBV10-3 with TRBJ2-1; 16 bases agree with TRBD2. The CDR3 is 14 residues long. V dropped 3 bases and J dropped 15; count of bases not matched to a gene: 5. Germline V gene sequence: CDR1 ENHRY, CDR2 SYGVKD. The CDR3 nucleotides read TGTGCCATCAGTGAATCGGGACTAGCGGGGGGGCCGTTCTTC. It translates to CAISESGLAGGPFF.

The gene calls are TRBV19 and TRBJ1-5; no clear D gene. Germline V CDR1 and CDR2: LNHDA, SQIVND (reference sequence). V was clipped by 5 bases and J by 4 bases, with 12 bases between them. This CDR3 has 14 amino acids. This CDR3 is CASSSLSGNQPQHF. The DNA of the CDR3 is TGTGCCAGTAGTTCACTCTCTGGTAATCAGCCCCAGCATTTT.

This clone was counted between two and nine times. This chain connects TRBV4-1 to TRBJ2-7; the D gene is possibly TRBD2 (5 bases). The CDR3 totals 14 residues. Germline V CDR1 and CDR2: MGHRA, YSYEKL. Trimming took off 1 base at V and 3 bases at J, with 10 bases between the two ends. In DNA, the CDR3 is TGCGCCAGCAGCCAAGTTTGGGGAGACTACGAGCAGTACTTC. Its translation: CASSQVWGDYEQYF.

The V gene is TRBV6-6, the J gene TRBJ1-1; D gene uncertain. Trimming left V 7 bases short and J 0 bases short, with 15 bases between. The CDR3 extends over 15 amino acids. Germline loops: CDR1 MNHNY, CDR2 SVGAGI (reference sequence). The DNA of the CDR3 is TGTGCCAGCACTGAGAGCGTAGGAGTGAACACTGAAGCTTTCTTT. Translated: CASTESVGVNTEAFF.

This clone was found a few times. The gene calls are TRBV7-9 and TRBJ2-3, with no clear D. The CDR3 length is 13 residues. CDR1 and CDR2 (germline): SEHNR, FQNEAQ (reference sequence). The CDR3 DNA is TGTGCAGCCTTAACCGCAAACACAGATACGCAGTATTTT. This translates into CAALTANTDTQYF.

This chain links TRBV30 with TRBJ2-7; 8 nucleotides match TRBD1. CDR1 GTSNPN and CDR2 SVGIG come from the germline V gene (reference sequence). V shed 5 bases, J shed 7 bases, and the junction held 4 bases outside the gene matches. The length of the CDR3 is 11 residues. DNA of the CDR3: TGTGCCTGGGACAGGGGTTGGGAGCAGTACTTC. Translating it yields CAWDRGWEQYF.

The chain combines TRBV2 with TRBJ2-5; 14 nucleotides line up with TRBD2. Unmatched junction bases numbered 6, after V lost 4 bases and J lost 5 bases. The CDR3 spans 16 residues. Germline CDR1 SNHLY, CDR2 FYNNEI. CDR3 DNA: TGTGCCAGCAGTGGGGGACTAGCGGGAGATTGGGAGACCCAGTACTTC. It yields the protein CASSGGLAGDWETQYF.

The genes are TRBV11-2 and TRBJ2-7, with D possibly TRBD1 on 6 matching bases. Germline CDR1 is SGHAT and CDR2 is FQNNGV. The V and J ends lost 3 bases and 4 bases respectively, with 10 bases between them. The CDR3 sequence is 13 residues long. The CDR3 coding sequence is TGTGCCAGCAGCTTCGGGACACTTTACGAGCAGTACTTC. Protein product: CASSFGTLYEQYF.

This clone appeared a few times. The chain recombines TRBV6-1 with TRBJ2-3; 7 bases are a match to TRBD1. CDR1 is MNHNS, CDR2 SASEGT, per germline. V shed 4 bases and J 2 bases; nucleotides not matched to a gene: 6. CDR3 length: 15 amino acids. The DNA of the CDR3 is TGTGCCAGCAGTGGTTGGGACAGACTCACAGATACGCAGTATTTT. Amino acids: CASSGWDRLTDTQYF.

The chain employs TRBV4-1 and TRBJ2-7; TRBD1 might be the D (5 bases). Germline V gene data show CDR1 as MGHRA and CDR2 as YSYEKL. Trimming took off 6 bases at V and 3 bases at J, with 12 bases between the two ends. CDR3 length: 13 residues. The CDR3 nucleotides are TGCGCCAGCAGTCCGACCACAGGCTACGAGCAGTACTTC. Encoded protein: CASSPTTGYEQYF.

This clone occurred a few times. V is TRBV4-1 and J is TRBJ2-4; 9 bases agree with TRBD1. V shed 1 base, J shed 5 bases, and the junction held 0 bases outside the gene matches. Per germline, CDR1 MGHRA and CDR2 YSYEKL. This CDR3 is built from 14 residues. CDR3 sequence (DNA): TGCGCCAGCAGCCAAGGACAGGGGGAAAACATTCAGTACTTC. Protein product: CASSQGQGENIQYF.

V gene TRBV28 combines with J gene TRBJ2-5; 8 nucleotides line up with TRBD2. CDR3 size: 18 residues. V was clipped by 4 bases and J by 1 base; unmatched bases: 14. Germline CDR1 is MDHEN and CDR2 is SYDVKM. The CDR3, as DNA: TGTGCCAGCAGTTACCCCCCGGGGGGGCTAGCGGCCCAAGAGACCCAGTACTTC. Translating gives CASSYPPGGLAAQETQYF.

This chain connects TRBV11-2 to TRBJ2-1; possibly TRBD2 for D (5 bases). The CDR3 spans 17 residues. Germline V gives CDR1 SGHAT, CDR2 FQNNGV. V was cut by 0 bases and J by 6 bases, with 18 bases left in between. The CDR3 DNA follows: TGTGCCAGCAGCTTAGACCCTAGGATTGGGCTAGCCAATGAGCAGTTCTTC. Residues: CASSLDPRIGLANEQFF.

The CDR3 reads CASSMGQGHEQFF. The CDR3 DNA sequence: TGTGCCAGCAGCATGGGACAGGGTCATGAGCAGTTCTTC. J is TRBJ2-1 and V is TRBV13, with 9 bases aligning to TRBD1. V lost 5 bases to trimming and J lost 8 bases; unmatched junction nucleotides: 4. The CDR3 is 13 amino acids. Germline CDR1 is PRHDT and CDR2 is FYEKMQ (reference sequence).

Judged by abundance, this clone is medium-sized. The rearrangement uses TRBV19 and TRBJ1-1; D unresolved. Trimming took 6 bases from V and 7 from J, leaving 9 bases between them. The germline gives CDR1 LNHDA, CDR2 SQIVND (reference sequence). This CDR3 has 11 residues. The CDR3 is CASRAAGEAFF. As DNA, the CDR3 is TGTGCCAGTAGGGCAGCGGGTGAAGCTTTCTTT.